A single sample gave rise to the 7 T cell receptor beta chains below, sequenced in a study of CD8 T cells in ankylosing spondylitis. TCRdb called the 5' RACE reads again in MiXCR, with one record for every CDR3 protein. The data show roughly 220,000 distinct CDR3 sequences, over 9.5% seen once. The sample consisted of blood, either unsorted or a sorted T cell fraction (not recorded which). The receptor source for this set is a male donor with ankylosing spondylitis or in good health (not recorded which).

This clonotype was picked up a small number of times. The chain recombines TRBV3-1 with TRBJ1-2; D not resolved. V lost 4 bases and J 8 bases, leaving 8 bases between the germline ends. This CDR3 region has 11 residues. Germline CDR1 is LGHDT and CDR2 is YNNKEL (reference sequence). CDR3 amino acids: CASSLGWGYTF. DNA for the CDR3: TGTGCCAGCAGCCTAGGCTGGGGCTACACCTTC.

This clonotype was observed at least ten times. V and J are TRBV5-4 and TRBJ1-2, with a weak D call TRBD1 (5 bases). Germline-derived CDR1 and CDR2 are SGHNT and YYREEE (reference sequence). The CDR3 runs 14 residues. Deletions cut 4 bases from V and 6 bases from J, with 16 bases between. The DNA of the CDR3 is TGTGCCAGCAGCCCACTGGTGGGGGTCCATGGCTACACCTTC. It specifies CASSPLVGVHGYTF. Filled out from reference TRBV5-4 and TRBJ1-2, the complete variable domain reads ETGVTQSPTHLIKTRGQQVTLRCSSQSGHNTVSWYQQALGQGPQFIFQYYREEENGRGNFPPRFSGLQFPNYSSELNVNALELDDSALYLCASSPLVGVHGYTFGSGTRLTVV.

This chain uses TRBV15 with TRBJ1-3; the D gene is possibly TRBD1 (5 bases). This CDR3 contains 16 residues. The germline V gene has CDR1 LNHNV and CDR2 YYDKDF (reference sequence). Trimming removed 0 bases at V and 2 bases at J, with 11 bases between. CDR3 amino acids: CATSRDGGNAGNTIYF. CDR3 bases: TGTGCCACCAGCAGAGATGGGGGGAATGCTGGAAACACCATATATTTT.

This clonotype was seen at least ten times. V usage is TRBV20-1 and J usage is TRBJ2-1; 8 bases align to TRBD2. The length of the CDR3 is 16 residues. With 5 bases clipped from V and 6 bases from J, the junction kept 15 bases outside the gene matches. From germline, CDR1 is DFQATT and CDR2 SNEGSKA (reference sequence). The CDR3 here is CSALSGGRSVINEQFF. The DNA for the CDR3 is TGCAGTGCTCTCTCGGGAGGGAGATCGGTAATCAATGAGCAGTTCTTC.

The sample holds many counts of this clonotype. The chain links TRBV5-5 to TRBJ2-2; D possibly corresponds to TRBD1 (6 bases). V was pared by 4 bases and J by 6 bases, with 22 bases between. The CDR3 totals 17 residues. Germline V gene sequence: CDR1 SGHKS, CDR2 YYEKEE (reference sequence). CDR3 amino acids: CASSLSGDPDLPGELFF. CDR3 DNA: TGTGCCAGCAGCCTCTCAGGGGATCCAGATCTGCCCGGGGAGCTGTTTTTT.

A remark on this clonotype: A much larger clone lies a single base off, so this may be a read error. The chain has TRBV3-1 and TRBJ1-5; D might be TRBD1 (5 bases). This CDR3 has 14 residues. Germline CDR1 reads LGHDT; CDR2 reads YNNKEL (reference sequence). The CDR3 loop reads CASRQEGGAQPQHF. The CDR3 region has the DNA TGTGCCAGCCGCCAAGAAGGCGGGGCCCAGCCCCAGCATTTT.

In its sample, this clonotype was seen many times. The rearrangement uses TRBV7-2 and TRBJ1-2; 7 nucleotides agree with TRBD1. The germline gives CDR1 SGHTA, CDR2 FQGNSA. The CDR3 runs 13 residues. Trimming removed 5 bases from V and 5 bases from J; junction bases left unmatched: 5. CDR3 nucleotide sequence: TGTGCCAGCAGCGGGGACAGCTTATATGGCTACACCTTC. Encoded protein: CASSGDSLYGYTF.